The 29 T cell receptor beta chains below were found in one sample sequenced in a study of blood T cell repertoires in COVID-19. Data came from immunoSEQ multiplex PCR; TCRdb stores just in-frame clones and leaves some out. This repertoire shows approximately 300,000 clones, roughly nine tenths found once; its top ten account for approximately 17%. Sequencing input: PBMCs or T cells enriched from blood (not recorded which). The receptors were sampled from a woman aged 25 to 45 who had recovered from COVID-19.

The V and J genes are TRBV7-2 and TRBJ1-6; 11 positions match TRBD1. Germline CDR1 reads SGHTA; CDR2 reads FQGNSA. The CDR3 runs to 14 residues. V trimming: 3 bases; J trimming: 9 bases; junction bases outside the gene matches: 1. For the CDR3, the DNA is TGTGCCAGCAGCTTTGGACAGGGGGCTTCACCCCTCCACTTT. Its protein is CASSFGQGASPLHF.

The chain combines TRBV21-1 with TRBJ1-1; the D call of TRBD1 is as the table states it, not checked on the DNA. TRBV21-1 is marked as a pseudogene. There are 15 residues in the CDR3. Written as DNA, the CDR3 is TGTGCCAGCAGCAAATGGCAGGACAGGGGGTCGGTCGGCGTCTTT. Translation: CASSKWQDRGSVGVF.

The chain couples TRBV28 to TRBJ1-2; 11 bases are a match to TRBD1. This CDR3 region has 17 residues. Germline V lookup: CDR1 MDHEN, CDR2 SYDVKM. V lost 4 bases, J lost 0 bases, and 7 bases stayed unmatched. CDR3 coding DNA: TGTGCCAGCAGTTCCCGGGACAGGGGGAGAGCTAACTATGGCTACACCTTC. As protein: CASSSRDRGRANYGYTF.

This chain links TRBV7-6 with TRBJ1-4; tentatively, D is TRBD1 (6 bases). V shed 5 bases and J shed 7 bases, with 11 bases lying between them. The CDR3 extends over 13 amino acids. Germline V gene sequence: CDR1 SGHVS, CDR2 FNYEAQ. CDR3 in amino acids: CASSPGTREKLFF. CDR3 in DNA: TGTGCCAGCAGCCCCGGGACACGTGAAAAACTGTTTTTT.

This sequence joins TRBV10-3 and TRBJ2-7, with D possibly being TRBD1 (5 bases). Trimming left V 0 bases short and J 4 bases short, with 10 bases between. CDR3 size: 14 residues. CDR1 and CDR2 from the germline V gene are ENHRY and SYGVKD. The CDR3 region is CAISESPTVYEQYF. CDR3 in DNA: TGTGCCATCAGTGAGTCTCCGACAGTTTACGAGCAGTACTTC.

The chain joins TRBV4-3 to TRBJ2-1; 9 nucleotides align to TRBD2. CDR3 length equals 14 residues. CDR1 and CDR2 (germline): LGHNA, YSLEER. V lost 4 bases to trimming and J lost 9 bases; unmatched junction nucleotides: 7. CDR3 DNA: TGCGCCAGCAGCCTGAATAGCGGGGGAAGTGAGCAGTTCTTC. This gives the protein CASSLNSGGSEQFF.

The chain links TRBV2 to TRBJ1-3, with 12 bases identical to TRBD1. V lost 6 bases, J lost 3 bases, and 6 bases stayed unmatched. The CDR3 loop spans 16 amino acids. Germline V CDR1 and CDR2: SNHLY, FYNNEI. CDR3 loop: CASSDWDRGHGNTIYF. In DNA form, the CDR3 reads TGTGCCAGCAGCGACTGGGACAGGGGGCATGGAAACACCATATATTTT.

V is TRBV19 and J is TRBJ2-7; 7 bases line up with TRBD1. V shed 5 bases and J 7 bases; nucleotides not matched to a gene: 11. CDR3 size: 14 residues. CDR1 LNHDA and CDR2 SQIVND come from the germline V gene (reference sequence). CDR3 DNA sequence: TGTGCCAGTAGTCGGACAGGCGAAGTGGGGGAGCAGTACTTC. Encoded protein: CASSRTGEVGEQYF.

V is TRBV5-6 and J is TRBJ2-7, with D possibly matching TRBD2 (5 bases). V dropped 4 bases and J dropped 3 bases, with 11 bases sitting between them. CDR1 and CDR2 (germline): SGHDT, YYEEEE. The CDR3 contains 13 residues. The CDR3, as DNA: TGTGCCAGCAGCCCTCCTACTAGCTACGAGCAGTACTTC. Encoded protein: CASSPPTSYEQYF.

CDR3 loop: CASSARPGASYYNEQFF. CDR3 DNA sequence: TGTGCCAGCAGCGCCCGCCCTGGAGCGAGCTATTACAATGAGCAGTTCTTC. V is TRBV7-3 and J is TRBJ2-1; D gene uncertain. Looked up from germline, CDR1 is SGHTA and CDR2 is FQGTGA. Trimming took 5 bases from V and 4 from J, leaving 21 bases between them. The CDR3 has 17 amino acids.

V and J are TRBV28 and TRBJ2-7, with no clear D. From germline, CDR1 is MDHEN and CDR2 SYDVKM. Trimming left V 8 bases short and J 3 bases short, with 11 bases between. This CDR3 is built from 12 residues. This CDR3 is CASRTVNYEQYF. The DNA of the CDR3 is TGTGCCAGCCGCACAGTGAACTACGAGCAGTACTTC. Full variable domain (missing parts from reference TRBV28 and TRBJ2-7): DVKVTQSSRYLVKRTGEKVFLECVQDMDHENMFWYRQDPGLGLRLIYFSYDVKMKEKGDIPEGYSVSREKKERFSLILESASTNQTSMYLCASRTVNYEQYFGPGTRLTVT.

The chain combines TRBV29-1 with TRBJ1-1; tentative D call: TRBD1 (5 bases). The CDR3 length is 12 residues. V was pared by 7 bases and J by 4 bases, with 13 bases between. Germline CDR1 and CDR2: SQVTM and ANQGSEA. The CDR3 region has the DNA TGCAGCGCTACCAGCGGGGGCACTGAAGCTTTCTTT. Translated, it gives CSATSGGTEAFF.

V gene TRBV19 combines with J gene TRBJ2-7; 10 bases are a match to TRBD1. The length of the CDR3 is 19 residues. Germline V gives CDR1 LNHDA, CDR2 SQIVND (reference sequence). Losses at the gene ends were 6 bases for V and 3 bases for J; bases not matched to a gene: 20. CDR3: CASSLLGGQGSTLGYEQYF. CDR3 in DNA: TGTGCCAGTAGCCTCCTTGGGGGACAGGGGTCGACTCTGGGCTACGAGCAGTACTTC.

The chain joins TRBV7-2 to TRBJ2-5; TRBD2 might be the D (6 bases). The germline V gene encodes CDR1 SGHTA and CDR2 FQGNSA. This CDR3 contains 13 residues. Trimming stripped 1 base from V and 5 bases from J, with 8 bases between. CDR3 residues: CASSLVRDETQYF. In DNA, the CDR3 is TGTGCCAGCAGCTTAGTGCGGGATGAGACCCAGTACTTC.

Here the CDR3 reads CASSEGQGYYYGYTF. CDR3 coding DNA: TGTGCCAGCTCAGAAGGACAGGGCTACTACTATGGCTACACCTTC. The chain combines TRBV18 with TRBJ1-2; 8 nucleotides agree with TRBD1. Per germline, CDR1 KGHSH and CDR2 LQKENI. Unmatched junction bases numbered 8, after V lost 5 bases and J lost 3 bases. CDR3 length equals 15 residues.

This clone was counted a single time. V is TRBV28 and J is TRBJ1-2, with D unresolved. V lost 6 bases, J lost 2 bases, and 13 bases lay in between. CDR1 is MDHEN, CDR2 SYDVKM, per germline. This CDR3 is 14 amino acids long. Here the CDR3 reads CASSTPPGNYGYTF. The DNA for the CDR3 is TGTGCCAGCAGCACCCCACCAGGAAACTATGGCTACACCTTC.

This chain joins TRBV29-1 and TRBJ2-5, with 7 bases aligning to TRBD2. Trimming cost V 6 bases and J 3 bases; bases outside gene matches: 4. CDR3 length: 12 residues. From germline, CDR1 is SQVTM and CDR2 ANQGSEA. The CDR3: CSVDLAEETQYF. CDR3 nucleotide sequence: TGCAGCGTGGACCTAGCGGAAGAGACCCAGTACTTC.

V is TRBV10-3 and J is TRBJ1-5; D is possibly TRBD1 (5 bases). This CDR3 region has 16 residues. Germline V gene sequence: CDR1 ENHRY, CDR2 SYGVKD. Trimming stripped 5 bases from V and 1 base from J, with 15 bases between. CDR3 protein: CAISPQGPLSNQPQHF. In DNA form, the CDR3 reads TGTGCCATCAGTCCCCAGGGCCCGTTAAGCAATCAGCCCCAGCATTTT.

The chain is built from TRBV29-1 and TRBJ2-1, with TRBD2 matching over 10 bases. V lost 4 bases to trimming and J lost 8 bases; unmatched junction nucleotides: 5. CDR3 length: 13 amino acids. Germline-derived CDR1 and CDR2 are SQVTM and ANQGSEA. The CDR3 coding sequence is TGCAGCGTTGTAGCGGGAGGCTTCGATGAGCAGTTCTTC. It translates to CSVVAGGFDEQFF.

The chain combines TRBV28 with TRBJ2-5; D may be TRBD2 (7 bases). Germline V gives CDR1 MDHEN, CDR2 SYDVKM. This CDR3 has 15 amino acids. Between the trimmed V and J ends, which lost 4 bases and 2 bases, there was a span of 14 bases. The chain's CDR3 is CASSSPGGRQETQYF. CDR3 coding DNA: TGTGCCAGCAGTTCCCCGGGGGGCAGACAAGAGACCCAGTACTTC.

This clone occurred once. The chain links TRBV7-2 to TRBJ2-5, with TRBD2 matching over 14 bases. Trimming at V came to 5 bases and at J to 5 bases, leaving 4 bases not matched to a gene. There are 15 residues in the CDR3. The V gene's germline CDR1 is SGHTA and CDR2 FQGNSA. The CDR3 DNA follows: TGTGCCAGCAGCCGCAGGACTAGCGGGGGGGAGACCCAGTACTTC. Amino acid sequence: CASSRRTSGGETQYF.

CDR3 in amino acids: CASSNSDRGLNSGYTF. For the CDR3, the DNA is TGTGCCAGTAGTAACTCGGACAGGGGATTAAACTCGGGCTACACCTTC. This sequence joins TRBV19 and TRBJ1-2, with TRBD1 matching over 9 bases. Trimming cost V 4 bases and J 8 bases; bases outside gene matches: 14. CDR3 length: 16 amino acids. Germline loops: CDR1 LNHDA, CDR2 SQIVND (reference sequence). Full variable domain (remainder filled in from reference TRBV19 and TRBJ1-2): DGGITQSPKYLFRKEGQNVTLSCEQNLNHDAMYWYRQDPGQGLRLIYYSQIVNDFQKGDIAEGYSVSREKKESFPLTVTSAQKNPTAFYLCASSNSDRGLNSGYTFGSGTRLTVV.

The gene calls are TRBV27 and TRBJ2-2, with 8 nucleotides matching TRBD1. The junction had 5 bases not matched to a gene; V was cut back by 8 bases and J by 9 bases. Germline-derived CDR1 and CDR2 are MNHEY and SMNVEV (reference sequence). The CDR3 length is 12 residues. CDR3: CASARTGRELFF. The CDR3 nucleotides read TGTGCCAGCGCAAGGACAGGGAGGGAGCTGTTTTTT.

The rearrangement joins TRBV7-9 to TRBJ2-2; the match to TRBD2 covers 10 bases. There are 15 residues in the CDR3. Germline V gives CDR1 SEHNR, CDR2 FQNEAQ (reference sequence). After removal of 10 bases from V and 7 bases from J, the junction contained 12 bases not matched to a gene. The CDR3 DNA follows: TGTGCCACCCACCCTAGCGGGGGCCCTATCGGGGAGCTGTTTTTT. This translates into CATHPSGGPIGELFF.

The chain recombines TRBV28 with TRBJ1-2; maybe TRBD1 (6 bases). CDR3 length equals 15 residues. Trimming took off 7 bases at V and 4 bases at J, with 19 bases between the two ends. Germline-derived CDR1 and CDR2 are MDHEN and SYDVKM. CDR3 sequence: CASIPGGGPSYGYTF. Written as DNA, the CDR3 is TGTGCCAGCATCCCTGGCGGGGGGCCTTCCTATGGCTACACCTTC.

The V and J genes are TRBV11-3 and TRBJ2-2, with 8 positions matching TRBD2. Germline V CDR1 and CDR2: SGHNT, YENEEA. The junction had 7 bases not matched to a gene; V was cut back by 5 bases and J by 5 bases. The CDR3 totals 15 residues. The CDR3 DNA sequence: TGTGCCAGCAGCGCAGCGGGGGAGGGTACCGGGGAGCTGTTTTTT. Encoded protein: CASSAAGEGTGELFF.

The chain carries TRBV6-5 and TRBJ2-7; D possibly corresponds to TRBD1 (6 bases). The V and J ends lost 7 bases and 5 bases respectively, with 15 bases between them. This CDR3 contains 13 residues. CDR1 and CDR2 (germline): MNHEY, SVGAGI. The CDR3 reads CASTRTDLHEQYF. CDR3 in DNA: TGTGCCAGCACCCGGACAGACCTCCACGAGCAGTACTTC.

This rearrangement joins TRBV4-1 to TRBJ2-3; weak D call: TRBD1 (5 bases). The CDR3 is 15 residues long. V was shortened by 0 bases and J by 7 bases, with 14 bases between the two germline ends. The V gene's germline CDR1 is MGHRA and CDR2 YSYEKL. CDR3 residues: CASSQEPGMLNTQYF. For the CDR3, the DNA is TGCGCCAGCAGCCAAGAGCCAGGGATGTTAAATACGCAGTATTTT.

V usage is TRBV4-2 and J usage is TRBJ1-2; 9 nucleotides match TRBD1. Germline V CDR1 and CDR2: LGHNA, YNFKEQ. The CDR3 has 16 amino acids. Unmatched junction bases numbered 9, after V lost 4 bases and J lost 3 bases. The CDR3 spells CASSPDKWTGDYGYTF. The CDR3 DNA sequence: TGTGCCAGCAGCCCCGATAAATGGACAGGGGACTATGGCTACACCTTC.